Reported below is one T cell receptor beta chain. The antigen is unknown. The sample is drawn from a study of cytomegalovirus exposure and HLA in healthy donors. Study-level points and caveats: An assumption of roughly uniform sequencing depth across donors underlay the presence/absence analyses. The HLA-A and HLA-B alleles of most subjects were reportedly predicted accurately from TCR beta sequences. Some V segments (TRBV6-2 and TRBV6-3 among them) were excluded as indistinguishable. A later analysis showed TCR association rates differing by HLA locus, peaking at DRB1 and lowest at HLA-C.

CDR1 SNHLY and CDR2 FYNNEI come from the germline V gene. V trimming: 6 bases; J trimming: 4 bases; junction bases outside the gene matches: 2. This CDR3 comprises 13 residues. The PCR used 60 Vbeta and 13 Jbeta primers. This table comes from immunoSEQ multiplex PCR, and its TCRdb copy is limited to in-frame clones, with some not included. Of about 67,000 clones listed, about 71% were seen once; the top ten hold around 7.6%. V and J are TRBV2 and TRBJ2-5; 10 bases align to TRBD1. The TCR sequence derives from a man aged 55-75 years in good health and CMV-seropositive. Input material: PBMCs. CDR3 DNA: TGTGCCAGCAGCCGGGACAGGGGAGAGACCCAGTACTTC. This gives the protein CASSRDRGETQYF.